The 16 T cell receptor beta chains in this list originate from one sample, sequenced in a study of T cells in Graves' hyperthyroidism and ophthalmopathy. TCR beta CDR3 region amplification was performed from RNA transcripts. First-round RT-PCR with HTBI primers amplified the TCR CDR3 region. Using its own MiXCR run on the multiplex PCR reads, TCRdb lists one record per CDR3 protein. Of hundreds of thousands of distinct CDR3 sequences in the sample, 15% to 20% are singletons; the top ten hold over 45%. What was sequenced was blood. The receptors come from a man in his forties with Graves' ophthalmopathy.

The CDR3 here is CASSEGRSLAEAFF. The CDR3 DNA follows: TGTGCCAGCAGTGAAGGGAGGTCACTGGCTGAAGCTTTCTTT. The chain has TRBV6-1 and TRBJ1-1, with unresolved D. Germline assignment: CDR1 MNHNS and CDR2 SASEGT. V was clipped by 1 base and J by 6 bases, with 12 bases between them. The CDR3 extends over 14 amino acids.

This clonotype has just a few counts. The V call is TRBV7-2, the J call TRBJ2-3; tentative D call: TRBD2 (6 bases). The CDR3 is 17 amino acids. CDR1 is SGHTA and CDR2 is FQGNSA in the germline V gene. V was trimmed by 3 bases and J by 0 bases, leaving 16 bases between them. The CDR3 nucleotides are TGTGCCAGCAGCTTTTCAGCGGGTTTCTCTAGCACAGATACGCAGTATTTT. Its translation: CASSFSAGFSSTDTQYF.

This clonotype was detected ten times or more. The gene calls are TRBV28 and TRBJ1-2, with TRBD1 matching over 8 bases. Germline-derived CDR1 and CDR2 are MDHEN and SYDVKM. CDR3 length: 12 amino acids. V lost 5 bases to trimming and J lost 8 bases; unmatched junction nucleotides: 4. CDR3 loop: CASSGQGRGYTF. CDR3 DNA sequence: TGTGCCAGCAGTGGACAGGGCCGAGGCTACACCTTC.

The chain carries TRBV9 and TRBJ1-2, with D perhaps matching TRBD1 (6 bases). Looked up from germline, CDR1 is SGDLS and CDR2 is YYNGEE. V lost 0 bases and J lost 1, with 10 bases in between. The CDR3 spans 15 residues. The CDR3 spells CASSVAPGVNYGYTF. The CDR3 DNA sequence: TGTGCCAGCAGCGTAGCGCCAGGGGTTAACTATGGCTACACCTTC.

This clonotype was counted a few times. The V gene is TRBV18, the J gene TRBJ1-1; the D gene is possibly TRBD1 (6 bases). This CDR3 has 12 residues. V dropped 3 bases and J dropped 7 bases, with 9 bases sitting between them. Germline CDR1 KGHSH, CDR2 LQKENI. CDR3 sequence reads: CASSPQTGEAFF. The CDR3 DNA is TGTGCCAGCTCACCTCAGACAGGTGAAGCTTTCTTT.

The rearrangement uses TRBV4-1 and TRBJ2-1; 9 nucleotides line up with TRBD2. The V segment lost 3 bases and the J segment 0 bases; nucleotides outside the gene matches: 3. The germline V gene has CDR1 MGHRA and CDR2 YSYEKL. The CDR3 contains 16 residues. CDR3 region: CASSHLAGSSYNEQFF. The CDR3 region has the DNA TGCGCCAGCAGCCACCTAGCGGGAAGCTCCTACAATGAGCAGTTCTTC.

This clonotype was counted at least ten times. V is TRBV9 and J is TRBJ2-3; TRBD2 aligns across 13 bases. This CDR3 spans 17 amino acids. J gave up 3 bases and V 3 bases, and 7 bases lay outside the gene matches. CDR1 and CDR2 from the germline V gene are SGDLS and YYNGEE. The chain's CDR3 is CASSDTTSGGATDTQYF. DNA of the CDR3: TGTGCCAGCAGCGATACCACTAGCGGGGGGGCGACAGATACGCAGTATTTT.

The sample holds a few counts of this clonotype. In this CDR3 the conserved last residue, phenylalanine or tryptophan, is missing, so a read error is likely. The chain has TRBV3-1 and TRBJ1-1, with a possible D match to TRBD1 (5 bases). The CDR3 is 14 residues long. CDR1 is LGHDT, CDR2 YNNKEL, per germline (reference sequence). V was cut by 7 bases and J by 6 bases, with 18 bases left in between. The CDR3 nucleotides are TGTGCCAGCACCAACTCCGGGACGGGAGCTGAAGCTTTCCTT. Translating gives CASTNSGTGAEAFL.

The chain has TRBV6-2 or TRBV6-3 and TRBJ1-4; 7 positions match TRBD1. V lost 7 bases, J lost 2 bases, and 4 bases stayed unmatched. The CDR3 consists of 14 residues. Germline lookup yields CDR1 MNHEY and CDR2 SVGEGT. CDR3 amino acids: CASNPGQTNEKLFF. DNA of the CDR3: TGTGCCAGCAACCCGGGACAGACTAATGAAAAACTGTTTTTT.

This clonotype occurred many times. The DNA of the CDR3 is TGTGCCAGCAGGTTGGACAGCACAGATACGCAGTATTTT. Translation gives CASRLDSTDTQYF. V usage is TRBV11-3 and J usage is TRBJ2-3; D call uncertain. CDR1 is SGHNT, CDR2 YENEEA, per germline. The CDR3 contains 13 residues. V lost 6 bases and J lost 0, with 7 bases in between.

This clonotype was found once. This chain uses TRBV14 with TRBJ1-6; D gene unclear. V lost 3 bases to trimming and J lost 3 bases, with 6 bases between them. Germline V gene data show CDR1 as SGHDN and CDR2 as FVKESK. The CDR3 is made up of 14 amino acids. DNA for the CDR3: TGTGCCAGCAGCCACGACATCTATAATTCACCCCTCCACTTT. As protein: CASSHDIYNSPLHF.

Only a few counts were recorded for this clonotype. The genes are TRBV6-1 and TRBJ2-1, with 9 bases lining up with TRBD2. From germline, CDR1 is MNHNS and CDR2 SASEGT. V was pared by 5 bases and J by 2 bases, with 7 bases of the junction left unmatched. This CDR3 contains 16 residues. CDR3 sequence: CASSPDPSGTYNEQFF. The CDR3 DNA reads as TGTGCCAGCAGTCCGGACCCTAGCGGGACCTACAATGAGCAGTTCTTC.

There are many counts of this clonotype. The chain combines TRBV18 with TRBJ1-1, with D unclear. The CDR3 extends over 13 amino acids. The ends were cut back, 3 bases at V and 3 bases at J, with 8 bases in the middle. The germline V gene encodes CDR1 KGHSH and CDR2 LQKENI. DNA of the CDR3: TGTGCCAGCTCACCCTTAGAGGACACTGAAGCTTTCTTT. Translation: CASSPLEDTEAFF.

V usage is TRBV2 and J usage is TRBJ1-1; TRBD1 matches 7 bases. J lost 5 bases, V lost 11 bases, and 11 bases had no gene match. Germline V CDR1 and CDR2: SNHLY, FYNNEI. CDR3 length equals 13 residues. Here the CDR3 DNA reads TGTGCCGTCCACAGGGGAAAGGGTACTGAAGCTTTCTTT. This codes for CAVHRGKGTEAFF.

The chain combines TRBV7-9 with TRBJ1-1; no reliable D call. Trimming pared 3 bases from V and 0 bases from J, leaving 8 bases between. CDR1 is SEHNR and CDR2 is FQNEAQ in the germline V gene (reference sequence). The CDR3 runs 14 residues. The CDR3 DNA follows: TGTGCCAGCAGCTTTTGGGAGGTGAACACTGAAGCTTTCTTT. Its protein is CASSFWEVNTEAFF.

The chain employs TRBV5-1 and TRBJ2-1, with D perhaps matching TRBD2 (5 bases). This CDR3 is 16 amino acids long. With 5 bases removed from V and 0 bases from J, the gap between germline ends came to 15 bases. CDR1 is SGHRS and CDR2 is YFSETQ in the germline V gene. CDR3 sequence (DNA): TGCGCCAGCAGTTGGGGAGTCCACAGCTCCTACAATGAGCAGTTCTTC. Residues: CASSWGVHSSYNEQFF.